This TCR beta chain was obtained from a study of blood T cell repertoires in COVID-19. Study-level background: The United States, Italy and Spain were the sources of the acute and convalescent COVID-19 samples. In each case, the material was cDNA or gDNA derived from T cells, B-cell-depleted T cells, or PBMCs.

In the source study's methods: Amplification of reference gene primers provided the estimated nucleated cell counts. Here immunoSEQ multiplex PCR was the method, and the copy in TCRdb shows in-frame clones only, minus some. From that table come the V and J calls and clone size; the DNA was used to work out D and trimming. Of about 140,000 clones listed, about 91% are singletons. This clone appeared a single time. The J segment lost 6 bases and the V segment lost 6 bases, leaving 2 bases of the junction unmatched. The length of the CDR3 is 13 residues. The germline V gene encodes CDR1 MDHEN and CDR2 SYDVKM.

The clonotype comes from a woman aged 60-75 years with acute or convalescent COVID-19. Sequenced input: peripheral blood. This chain joins TRBV28 and TRBJ1-4; 9 nucleotides line up with TRBD1. CDR3 sequence: CASRTGGYEKLFF. The CDR3 DNA reads as TGTGCCAGCAGGACAGGGGGATATGAAAAACTGTTTTTT.